The T cell receptor (beta chain) under discussion was sequenced for a study of glioma-infiltrating T cells after dendritic cell vaccination. Study-wide context: Autologous tumor lysate was loaded overnight onto monocyte-derived dendritic cells grown approximately seven days with IL-4 and GM-CSF.

The sample's time point: after dendritic cell vaccination, including at tumor progression/relapse. The CDR3 runs to 15 residues. Trimming cost V 3 bases and J 3 bases; bases outside gene matches: 6. CDR1 SGHAT and CDR2 FQNNGV come from the germline V gene. Primers: 60 V beta forward and 13 J beta reverse. The protocol was immunoSEQ multiplex PCR, while the TCRdb copy is restricted to in-frame clones and leaves out a portion. The repertoire has more than 85,000 clones, nearly 90% of them found once; the top ten carry more than 2.5%. The sequence was obtained from a human donor with glioblastoma. The rearrangement joins TRBV11-2 to TRBJ1-1, with 8 bases that match TRBD1. The material was blood, obtained after dendritic cell vaccination. CDR3 nucleotide sequence: TGTGCCAGCAGCTTTCAGGGGGCGATGGACACTGAAGCTTTCTTT. Amino acids: CASSFQGAMDTEAFF.